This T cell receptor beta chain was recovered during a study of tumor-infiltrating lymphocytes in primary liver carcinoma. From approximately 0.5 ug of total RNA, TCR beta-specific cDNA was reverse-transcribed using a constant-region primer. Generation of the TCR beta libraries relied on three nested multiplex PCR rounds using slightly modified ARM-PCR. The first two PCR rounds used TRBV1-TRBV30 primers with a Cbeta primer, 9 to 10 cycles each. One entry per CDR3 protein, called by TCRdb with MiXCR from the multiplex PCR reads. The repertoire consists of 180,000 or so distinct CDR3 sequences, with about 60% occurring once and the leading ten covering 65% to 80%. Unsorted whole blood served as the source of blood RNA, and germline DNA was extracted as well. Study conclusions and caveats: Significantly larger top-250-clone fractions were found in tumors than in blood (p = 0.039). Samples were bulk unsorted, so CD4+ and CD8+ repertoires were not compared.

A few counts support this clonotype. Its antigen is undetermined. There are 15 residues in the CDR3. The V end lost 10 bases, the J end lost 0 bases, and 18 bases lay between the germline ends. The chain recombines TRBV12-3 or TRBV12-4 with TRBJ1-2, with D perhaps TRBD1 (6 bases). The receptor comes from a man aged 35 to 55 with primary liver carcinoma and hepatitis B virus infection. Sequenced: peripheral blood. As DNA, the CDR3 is TGTGCCATAGAATCCGGGACACATTCTAACTATGGCTACACCTTC. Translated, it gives CAIESGTHSNYGYTF.